Listed below are T cell receptor beta chains from one sample, sequenced in a study of radiation and T cells in renal cell carcinoma. Here immunoSEQ multiplex PCR was the method, and the copy in TCRdb shows in-frame clones only, minus some. The table has approximately 43,000 clones, about 82% seen once; the top ten hold 25% to 30%. The input for sequencing was blood, taken from a patient whose treatment included radiotherapy and nephrectomy. The receptor set was obtained from a woman in her 70s with renal cell carcinoma. The CDR3 runs from the conserved cysteine through the conserved F or W. A D gene is named only where the DNA matches it firmly. Not all rows give a size; the values are once, few, many and, for expanded clones, a class.

j_call v_call clone_size d_call cdr3_nt cdr3_aa
TRBJ2-5 TRBV2 - TRBD1 TGTGCCAGCAGTGGACAGGGCGGGTCCCTCCCGGAGACCCAGTACTTC CASSGQGGSLPETQYF
TRBJ2-7 TRBV18 - - TGTGCCAGCTCACCGGGGGGGGCCCAGCAGTACTTC CASSPGGAQQYF
TRBJ2-3 TRBV9 - - TGTGCCAGCAGCGTAGTGGGAGATACGCAGTATTTT CASSVVGDTQYF
TRBJ1-1 TRBV7-2 - - TGTGCCAGCAGCTTAGGCCGGGACGGGAACACTGAAGCTTTCTTT CASSLGRDGNTEAFF
TRBJ2-2 TRBV5-1 - - TGCGCCAGCAGCTTGGAGGGCAGGGGGGACACCGGGGAGCTGTTTTTT CASSLEGRGDTGELFF
TRBJ2-1 TRBV5-1 - TRBD1 TGCGCCAGCAGCCCTTGGACAGGGTTGAATGAGCAGTTCTTC CASSPWTGLNEQFF
TRBJ2-5 TRBV6-4 - - TGTGCCAGCATTCCCCCAGGCCAAGAGACCCAGTACTTC CASIPPGQETQYF
TRBJ1-5 TRBV19 - TRBD1 TGTGCCAGTAGTAAGGTTCACAGGGGTACGAGCAATCAGCCCCAGCATTTT CASSKVHRGTSNQPQHF
TRBJ1-1 TRBV6-5 - - TGTGCCAGCAGGCTACTCAGGAACACTGAAGCTTTCTTT CASRLLRNTEAFF
TRBJ2-7 TRBV29-1 - TRBD1 TGCAGCGCCTTGGACAGGGGAGGGTCCTACGAGCAGTACTTC CSALDRGGSYEQYF
TRBJ2-7 TRBV7-9 - - TGTGCCAGCAGCTTAGCGATCAAGTTGGACAGCTCCTACGAGCAGTACTTC CASSLAIKLDSSYEQYF
TRBJ2-2 TRBV7-2 - - TGTGCCAGCAGCTTAGGAGGGCTGCATTCCGGGGAGCTGTTTTTT CASSLGGLHSGELFF
TRBJ2-7 TRBV10-3 - TRBD2 TGTGCCATCAGTCCTAGCGGGGGGGCCGGGGAGCAGTACTTC CAISPSGGAGEQYF
TRBJ2-5 TRBV4-1 once TRBD1 TGCGCCAGCAGCCAATCAGGGGGCGGGGAGACCCAGTACTTC CASSQSGGGETQYF
TRBJ1-3 TRBV5-6 - TRBD1 TGTGCCAGTACAGGGGATCGGACCATATATTTT CASTGDRTIYF
TRBJ1-1 TRBV6-5 - TRBD1 TGTGCCAGCAGTTACTCGTCTGGGACAGAAAACACTGAAGCTTTCTTT CASSYSSGTENTEAFF
TRBJ1-2 TRBV11-2 once TRBD1 TGTGCCAGCAGCGATAGGGGGCGCGGGGGCTACACCTTC CASSDRGRGGYTF
TRBJ2-5 TRBV7-2 - - TGTGCCAGCAGCTTAGCGGGGTGGGAAGAGACCCAGTACTTC CASSLAGWEETQYF
TRBJ2-2 TRBV7-9 few - TGTGCCAGCAGCTTAGACCCCCCGTCGACGGCGAACACCGGGGAGCTGTTTTTT CASSLDPPSTANTGELFF
TRBJ2-1 TRBV15 - - TGTGCCACCAGCCCTAGAAGACAGGCCTACAATGAGCAGTTCTTC CATSPRRQAYNEQFF